This T cell receptor beta chain emerged from a study of T cell repertoires in cytomegalovirus infection. TCRdb re-analysed the reads in MiXCR, keeping a single row per CDR3 protein. Of about 740,000 distinct CDR3 sequences in the sample, 35% to 40% are singletons; the top ten hold under 3%. Germline lookup yields CDR1 SEHNR and CDR2 FQNEAQ (reference sequence). Germline trimming cut 5 bases from V and 5 bases from J; bases unmatched to any gene: 16. This CDR3 comprises 17 residues. Sample: PBMCs. The V and J genes are TRBV7-9 and TRBJ2-5; 8 positions match TRBD1. This clonotype was sampled from a human donor in good health (CMV status not recorded). Some clones in this sample may be carry-over from other donors' samples. Here the CDR3 DNA reads TGTGCCAGCAGCAACCCTAGGTCCACAGGGGGTACGGAGACCCAGTACTTC. As protein: CASSNPRSTGGTETQYF.